These T cell receptor beta chains were read from a single sample in a study of T cells in localized non-small cell lung cancer. TCRdb's table, derived via immunoSEQ multiplex PCR, lists solely in-frame clones and lacks some. The sample holds 55,000 to 75,000 clones, 86% seen once. The sample here was peripheral blood, taken before any cancer treatment. All receptors come from a male donor older than 55 with stage III squamous cell lung carcinoma. CDR3s include the opening cysteine and the closing phenylalanine or tryptophan. The order of the fields is CDR3 DNA, CDR3 protein, D gene, clone size, J gene, V gene. D genes are given only for firm matches. Some rows mark clone size as missing; the rest say once, few, many or name a class of expanded clone.

cdr3_nt: TGTGCCAGCAGCTTCGGGGTAGCGGGGACCGGGGAGCTGTTTTTT
cdr3_aa: CASSFGVAGTGELFF
d_call: TRBD2
clone_size: once
j_call: TRBJ2-2
v_call: TRBV11-2

cdr3_nt: TGTGCCAGCAGCTTAATCCTAGCGGGGGGCACCGGGGAGCTGTTTTTT
cdr3_aa: CASSLILAGGTGELFF
d_call: TRBD2
clone_size: -
j_call: TRBJ2-2
v_call: TRBV5-8

cdr3_nt: TGTGCCAGCTCACCTCGAACAGCGGGGGTTTTAGATACGCAGTATTTT
cdr3_aa: CASSPRTAGVLDTQYF
d_call: TRBD2
clone_size: -
j_call: TRBJ2-3
v_call: TRBV18

cdr3_nt: TGTGCTAGCAGCCCGGGACAGGGAAGGACTGGAAACACCATATATTTT
cdr3_aa: CASSPGQGRTGNTIYF
d_call: TRBD1
clone_size: -
j_call: TRBJ1-3
v_call: TRBV7-7

cdr3_nt: TGTGCCAGCAGCTTTCGGGAGGGTTCACCCCTCCACTTT
cdr3_aa: CASSFREGSPLHF
d_call: -
clone_size: many
j_call: TRBJ1-6
v_call: TRBV7-9

cdr3_nt: TGTGCCACCCGCGAGATAAGGGGGACAGGTAACTATGGCTACACCTTC
cdr3_aa: CATREIRGTGNYGYTF
d_call: TRBD1
clone_size: -
j_call: TRBJ1-2
v_call: TRBV15

cdr3_nt: TGCGCCAGCAGCCAAGTGCCCGGACAGGGGGCGCAAGGCTACACCTTC
cdr3_aa: CASSQVPGQGAQGYTF
d_call: TRBD1
clone_size: -
j_call: TRBJ1-2
v_call: TRBV4-1

cdr3_nt: TGTGCCAGCAGCTATAACACCGGGGAGCTGTTTTTT
cdr3_aa: CASSYNTGELFF
d_call: -
clone_size: medium-sized
j_call: TRBJ2-2
v_call: TRBV2

cdr3_nt: TGTGCCACCAAGTCAGAGAATAAAATGAAAGAGACCCAGTACTTC
cdr3_aa: CATKSENKMKETQYF
d_call: -
clone_size: -
j_call: TRBJ2-5
v_call: TRBV5-5

cdr3_nt: TGTGCCAGCAGCCCACCGGACAGGGTCTATGGCTACACCTTC
cdr3_aa: CASSPPDRVYGYTF
d_call: TRBD1
clone_size: -
j_call: TRBJ1-2
v_call: TRBV5-4

cdr3_nt: TGCAGTGCTAGTAGTTTCGGGGAGCTGTTTTTT
cdr3_aa: CSASSFGELFF
d_call: -
clone_size: -
j_call: TRBJ2-2
v_call: TRBV20-1

cdr3_nt: TGTGCCAGCTCCTTGGACAGACTTTACACTGAAGCTTTCTTT
cdr3_aa: CASSLDRLYTEAFF
d_call: -
clone_size: -
j_call: TRBJ1-1
v_call: TRBV7-2

cdr3_nt: TGTGCCAGCAGTAGACAGGGGTTGGATTCACCCCTCCACTTT
cdr3_aa: CASSRQGLDSPLHF
d_call: TRBD1
clone_size: few
j_call: TRBJ1-6
v_call: TRBV6-1

cdr3_nt: TGTGCCAGCAGCTTAGACAGGGGGAACACTGAAGCTTTCTTT
cdr3_aa: CASSLDRGNTEAFF
d_call: TRBD1
clone_size: -
j_call: TRBJ1-1
v_call: TRBV7-9

cdr3_nt: TGTGCCAGCTCACCAGGGGCCCCAGGGACCCAGTACTTC
cdr3_aa: CASSPGAPGTQYF
d_call: -
clone_size: -
j_call: TRBJ2-5
v_call: TRBV18

cdr3_nt: TGTGCCAGTAGTATAGAACAGGGAGCACCCTCGCGATACAATGAGCAGTTCTTC
cdr3_aa: CASSIEQGAPSRYNEQFF
d_call: -
clone_size: -
j_call: TRBJ2-1
v_call: TRBV19

cdr3_nt: TGTGCCAGCAGCTTAGTCGGGGGTTCACCCCTCCACTTT
cdr3_aa: CASSLVGGSPLHF
d_call: -
clone_size: -
j_call: TRBJ1-6
v_call: TRBV11-2

cdr3_nt: TGTGCCAGCAGTTACCGAAGGAATGAAAAACTGTTTTTT
cdr3_aa: CASSYRRNEKLFF
d_call: -
clone_size: -
j_call: TRBJ1-4
v_call: TRBV6-6

cdr3_nt: TGTGCCTGGACCTTAGGGGAGACCCAGTACTTC
cdr3_aa: CAWTLGETQYF
d_call: -
clone_size: -
j_call: TRBJ2-5
v_call: TRBV30

cdr3_nt: TGTGCCAGCAGCTCGGGGACAGGCTCTGGGGCCAACGTCCTGACTTTC
cdr3_aa: CASSSGTGSGANVLTF
d_call: TRBD1
clone_size: -
j_call: TRBJ2-6
v_call: TRBV7-2

cdr3_nt: TGTGCCACCGATAATGAGCAGTTCTTC
cdr3_aa: CATDNEQFF
d_call: -
clone_size: -
j_call: TRBJ2-1
v_call: TRBV5-4

cdr3_nt: TGTGCCAGCCTACCTAGGGGGGGAGAGACCCAGTACTTC
cdr3_aa: CASLPRGGETQYF
d_call: -
clone_size: -
j_call: TRBJ2-5
v_call: TRBV11-2

cdr3_nt: TGCAGCGTACGGACAGGGGGCACTGAAGCTTTCTTT
cdr3_aa: CSVRTGGTEAFF
d_call: TRBD1
clone_size: -
j_call: TRBJ1-1
v_call: TRBV29-1

cdr3_nt: TGTGCCAGCAGCGTAGGGCTGAACTATGGCTACACCTTC
cdr3_aa: CASSVGLNYGYTF
d_call: -
clone_size: -
j_call: TRBJ1-2
v_call: TRBV9

cdr3_nt: TGTGCCAGCAGCCTCGGACAGGGCCAATTCGACACTGAAGCTTTCTTT
cdr3_aa: CASSLGQGQFDTEAFF
d_call: TRBD1
clone_size: -
j_call: TRBJ1-1
v_call: TRBV11-2

cdr3_nt: TGTGCCAGTAGTTTCGACAGGAGCAATCAGCCCCAGCATTTT
cdr3_aa: CASSFDRSNQPQHF
d_call: -
clone_size: -
j_call: TRBJ1-5
v_call: TRBV19

cdr3_nt: TGTGCCAGCAGCCCCGGGGGCGGGGGGAGAGCTGAAAAACTGTTTTTT
cdr3_aa: CASSPGGGGRAEKLFF
d_call: -
clone_size: -
j_call: TRBJ1-4
v_call: TRBV4-2

cdr3_nt: TGTGCCAGCAGTAGACAGGGTTTAGGTGAAAAACTGTTTTTT
cdr3_aa: CASSRQGLGEKLFF
d_call: TRBD1
clone_size: -
j_call: TRBJ1-4
v_call: TRBV27

cdr3_nt: TGCAGCGTTGCGGTGACTCACAGTGAGCAGTTCTTC
cdr3_aa: CSVAVTHSEQFF
d_call: -
clone_size: -
j_call: TRBJ2-1
v_call: TRBV29-1

cdr3_nt: TGTGCCAGCAGCCCCGCCGGGACTAGCATAAGGAATGAGCAGTTCTTC
cdr3_aa: CASSPAGTSIRNEQFF
d_call: TRBD2
clone_size: -
j_call: TRBJ2-1
v_call: TRBV4-2

cdr3_nt: TGTGCCAGCACCAAGACCATGGGAGGAGTCAATGAGCAGTTCTTC
cdr3_aa: CASTKTMGGVNEQFF
d_call: -
clone_size: -
j_call: TRBJ2-1
v_call: TRBV6-1

cdr3_nt: TGTGCCAGCAGCTCCAGCGGCAGGGTCACCGGGGAGCTGTTTTTT
cdr3_aa: CASSSSGRVTGELFF
d_call: -
clone_size: -
j_call: TRBJ2-2
v_call: TRBV11-1

cdr3_nt: TGTGCCAGCAGACTAGGGGGGTTCGAGCAGTTCTTC
cdr3_aa: CASRLGGFEQFF
d_call: -
clone_size: -
j_call: TRBJ2-1
v_call: TRBV28

cdr3_nt: TGTGCCATCAGTGAGTCAACAGGGGCAGGGGATACGCAGTATTTT
cdr3_aa: CAISESTGAGDTQYF
d_call: TRBD1
clone_size: -
j_call: TRBJ2-3
v_call: TRBV10-3

cdr3_nt: TGTGCCAGCAGTCCGACAGCGAACTATGGCTACACCTTC
cdr3_aa: CASSPTANYGYTF
d_call: -
clone_size: -
j_call: TRBJ1-2
v_call: TRBV6-4

cdr3_nt: TGTGCCAGCAGTCCCGGGGCGGGCCAGCCCCAGCATTTT
cdr3_aa: CASSPGAGQPQHF
d_call: -
clone_size: -
j_call: TRBJ1-5
v_call: TRBV7-2

cdr3_nt: TGTGCCAGCAGTCCCATTACGAGGGCCGGCACCGGGGAGCTGTTTTTT
cdr3_aa: CASSPITRAGTGELFF
d_call: -
clone_size: -
j_call: TRBJ2-2
v_call: TRBV28

cdr3_nt: TGTGCCAGTAGTATAGATAGCGGGGGGGTCCAAGAGACCCAGTACTTC
cdr3_aa: CASSIDSGGVQETQYF
d_call: TRBD2
clone_size: -
j_call: TRBJ2-5
v_call: TRBV19

cdr3_nt: TGTGCCAGCAGTTTATCGGGGACCCTCATGAACACTGAAGCTTTCTTT
cdr3_aa: CASSLSGTLMNTEAFF
d_call: -
clone_size: -
j_call: TRBJ1-1
v_call: TRBV28

cdr3_nt: TGTGCCAGCAGCTCCAGCGGGGGAGGGCAAGAGACCCAGTACTTC
cdr3_aa: CASSSSGGGQETQYF
d_call: TRBD2
clone_size: -
j_call: TRBJ2-5
v_call: TRBV7-9

cdr3_nt: TGTGCCAGTAGTTTCGGGACAGATAACACTGAAGCTTTCTTT
cdr3_aa: CASSFGTDNTEAFF
d_call: TRBD1
clone_size: -
j_call: TRBJ1-1
v_call: TRBV19

cdr3_nt: TGCGCCAGCAGCCCACAGGGGCCACGCACAGATACGCAGTATTTT
cdr3_aa: CASSPQGPRTDTQYF
d_call: TRBD1
clone_size: once
j_call: TRBJ2-3
v_call: TRBV5-1

cdr3_nt: TGTGCCAGCAGCTTAGCTCTCCAGAACACTGAAGCTTTCTTT
cdr3_aa: CASSLALQNTEAFF
d_call: -
clone_size: -
j_call: TRBJ1-1
v_call: TRBV7-2

cdr3_nt: TGTGCCAGCAGACCGGACATTTCCTCCTACGAGCAGTACTTC
cdr3_aa: CASRPDISSYEQYF
d_call: -
clone_size: -
j_call: TRBJ2-7
v_call: TRBV6-1

cdr3_nt: TGCGCCAGCAGCCTATCCGTTACGGCTGGAAACACCATATATTTT
cdr3_aa: CASSLSVTAGNTIYF
d_call: -
clone_size: once
j_call: TRBJ1-3
v_call: TRBV5-1

cdr3_nt: TGCAGCGGACAGGTTACTAGCACAGATACGCAGTATTTT
cdr3_aa: CSGQVTSTDTQYF
d_call: -
clone_size: -
j_call: TRBJ2-3
v_call: TRBV29-1

cdr3_nt: TGTGCCAGCAGTCTCAATGTTGAAGCGCAGTTCTTC
cdr3_aa: CASSLNVEAQFF
d_call: -
clone_size: -
j_call: TRBJ2-1
v_call: TRBV28

cdr3_nt: TGTGCCAGCAGTGAAAGTGGGAACACTGAAGCTTTCTTT
cdr3_aa: CASSESGNTEAFF
d_call: -
clone_size: -
j_call: TRBJ1-1
v_call: TRBV2

cdr3_nt: TGTGCCAGCAGCCTTTACTCGGGCTCTGGGGCCAACGTCCTGACTTTC
cdr3_aa: CASSLYSGSGANVLTF
d_call: -
clone_size: -
j_call: TRBJ2-6
v_call: TRBV5-6

cdr3_nt: TGTGCCAGCATCCTGGGAGGGGAGGGCACTGAAGCTTTCTTT
cdr3_aa: CASILGGEGTEAFF
d_call: -
clone_size: -
j_call: TRBJ1-1
v_call: TRBV7-9

cdr3_nt: TGTGCCAGCACCGACTGGGGAGAGCGTCTCAACTATGGCTACACCTTC
cdr3_aa: CASTDWGERLNYGYTF
d_call: -
clone_size: few
j_call: TRBJ1-2
v_call: TRBV2

cdr3_nt: TGTGCCAGCAGCGTAGGACTAGCGAGACACAATGAGCAGTTCTTC
cdr3_aa: CASSVGLARHNEQFF
d_call: TRBD2
clone_size: once
j_call: TRBJ2-1
v_call: TRBV9

cdr3_nt: TGCGCCAGCAGCTTTAATGGAGGGAGCAATCAGCCCCAGCATTTT
cdr3_aa: CASSFNGGSNQPQHF
d_call: -
clone_size: once
j_call: TRBJ1-5
v_call: TRBV5-1

cdr3_nt: TGTGCCAGCAAGACAGGCCAATCGACAGATACGCAGTATTTT
cdr3_aa: CASKTGQSTDTQYF
d_call: -
clone_size: -
j_call: TRBJ2-3
v_call: TRBV6-5

cdr3_nt: TGTGCCATCAGTGAGTCGGTAGCGGGGGGCCTAGATACGCAGTATTTT
cdr3_aa: CAISESVAGGLDTQYF
d_call: TRBD2
clone_size: -
j_call: TRBJ2-3
v_call: TRBV10-3

cdr3_nt: TGTGCCAGCTCACTTATCAATACTGAAGCTTTCTTT
cdr3_aa: CASSLINTEAFF
d_call: -
clone_size: -
j_call: TRBJ1-1
v_call: TRBV18

cdr3_nt: TGTGCCAGCAGCTTGGTCGGGACAGGGGAGTCTGGGGCCAACGTCCTGACTTTC
cdr3_aa: CASSLVGTGESGANVLTF
d_call: TRBD1
clone_size: -
j_call: TRBJ2-6
v_call: TRBV5-5

cdr3_nt: TGTGCCAGCAGCAAGGACAGGGATTTTGGCTACACCTTC
cdr3_aa: CASSKDRDFGYTF
d_call: TRBD1
clone_size: once
j_call: TRBJ1-2
v_call: TRBV6-6

cdr3_nt: TGTGCCTGGAGTGTGAACAGTCTTGATCAGCCCCAGCATTTT
cdr3_aa: CAWSVNSLDQPQHF
d_call: -
clone_size: -
j_call: TRBJ1-5
v_call: TRBV30